This TCR beta chain was sequenced for a study of control samples from healthy donors and cancer patients. Germline CDR1 LNHDA, CDR2 SQIVND (reference sequence). The CDR3 covers 16 residues. Trimming stripped 6 bases from V and 0 bases from J, with 12 bases between. TCRdb keeps only in-frame clones here, not all; method: immunoSEQ multiplex PCR. This sample has about 100,000 clones, with around nine tenths found just once. The specimen was blood. The chain couples TRBV19 to TRBJ2-6, with a weak D call TRBD1 (6 bases). This receptor was taken from a man between 25 and 39 years old in good health. The CDR3 loop reads CASSPGQGSGANVLTF. CDR3 in DNA: TGTGCCAGTAGCCCGGGACAAGGCTCTGGGGCCAACGTCCTGACTTTC.